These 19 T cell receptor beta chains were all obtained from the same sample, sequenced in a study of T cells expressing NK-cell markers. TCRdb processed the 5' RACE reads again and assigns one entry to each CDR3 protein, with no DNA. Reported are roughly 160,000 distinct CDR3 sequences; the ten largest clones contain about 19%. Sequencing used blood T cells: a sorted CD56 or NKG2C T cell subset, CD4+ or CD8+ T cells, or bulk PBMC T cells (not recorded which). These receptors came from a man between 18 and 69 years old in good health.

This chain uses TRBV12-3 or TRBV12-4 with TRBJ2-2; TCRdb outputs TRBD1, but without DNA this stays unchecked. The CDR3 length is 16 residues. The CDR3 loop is CASSSRSGNRLGELFF.

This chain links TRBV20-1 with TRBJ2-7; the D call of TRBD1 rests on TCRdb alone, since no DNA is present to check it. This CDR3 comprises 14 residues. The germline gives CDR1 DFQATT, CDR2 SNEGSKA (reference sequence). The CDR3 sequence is CSARDHTGGYEQYF.

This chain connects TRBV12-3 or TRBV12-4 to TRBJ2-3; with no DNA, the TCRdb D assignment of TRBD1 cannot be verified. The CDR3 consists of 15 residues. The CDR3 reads CASTSFLVPTDTQYF.

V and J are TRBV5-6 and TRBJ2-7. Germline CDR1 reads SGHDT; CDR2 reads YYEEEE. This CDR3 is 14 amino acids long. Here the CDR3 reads CASTNERLGYEQYF.

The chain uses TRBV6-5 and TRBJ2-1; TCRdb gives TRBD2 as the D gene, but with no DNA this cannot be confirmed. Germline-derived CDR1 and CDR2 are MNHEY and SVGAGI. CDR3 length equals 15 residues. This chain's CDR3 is CASSYSASGYNEQFF.

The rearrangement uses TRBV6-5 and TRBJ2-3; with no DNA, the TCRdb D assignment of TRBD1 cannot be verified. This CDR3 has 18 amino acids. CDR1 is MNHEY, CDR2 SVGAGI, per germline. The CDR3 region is CASSYNRQGAVNTDTQYF.

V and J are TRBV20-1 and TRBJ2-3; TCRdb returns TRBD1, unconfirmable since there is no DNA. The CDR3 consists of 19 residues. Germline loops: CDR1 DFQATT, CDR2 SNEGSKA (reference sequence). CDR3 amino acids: CSARDTSGGRGFSTDTQYF.

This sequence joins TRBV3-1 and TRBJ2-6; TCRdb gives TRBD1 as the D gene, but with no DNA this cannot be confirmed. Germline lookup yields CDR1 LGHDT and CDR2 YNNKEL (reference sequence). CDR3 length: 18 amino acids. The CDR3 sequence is CASSYGQASPSGANVLTF. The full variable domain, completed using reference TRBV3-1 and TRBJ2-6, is DTAVSQTPKYLVTQMGNDKSIKCEQNLGHDTMYWYKQDSKKFLKIMFSYNNKELIINETVPNRFSPKSPDKAHLNLHINSLELGDSAVYFCASSYGQASPSGANVLTFGAGSRLTVL.

The chain's CDR3 is CASSVGSSDAGELFF. V gene TRBV9 combines with J gene TRBJ2-2. This CDR3 is built from 15 residues. Germline-derived CDR1 and CDR2 are SGDLS and YYNGEE.

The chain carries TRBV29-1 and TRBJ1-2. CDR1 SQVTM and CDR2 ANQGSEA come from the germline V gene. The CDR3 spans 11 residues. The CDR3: CSVAGPYGYTF.

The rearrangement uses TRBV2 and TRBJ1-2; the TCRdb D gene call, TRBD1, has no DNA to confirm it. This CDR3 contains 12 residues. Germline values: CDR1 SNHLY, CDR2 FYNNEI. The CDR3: CASAGQEYGYTF.

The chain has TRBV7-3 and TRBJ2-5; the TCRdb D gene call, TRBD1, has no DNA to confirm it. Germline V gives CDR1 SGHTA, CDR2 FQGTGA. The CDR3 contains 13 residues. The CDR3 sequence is CASSSGGSETQYF.

The CDR3 sequence is CASRTAESTDTQYF. This chain joins TRBV6-1 and TRBJ2-3. This CDR3 contains 14 residues. Germline V gene data show CDR1 as MNHNS and CDR2 as SASEGT.

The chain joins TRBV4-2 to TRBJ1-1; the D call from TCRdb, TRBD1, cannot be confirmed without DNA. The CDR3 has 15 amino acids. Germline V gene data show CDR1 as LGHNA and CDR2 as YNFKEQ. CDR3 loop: CASSQVQGLNTEAFF.

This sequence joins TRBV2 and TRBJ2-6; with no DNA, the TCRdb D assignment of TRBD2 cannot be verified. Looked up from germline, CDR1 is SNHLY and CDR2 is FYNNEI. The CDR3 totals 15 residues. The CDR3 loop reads CAPKTGLAGANVLTF.

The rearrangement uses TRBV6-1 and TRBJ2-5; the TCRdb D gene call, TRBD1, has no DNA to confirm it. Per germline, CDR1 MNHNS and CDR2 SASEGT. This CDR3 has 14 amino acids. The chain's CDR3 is CASTNPGGKETQYF.

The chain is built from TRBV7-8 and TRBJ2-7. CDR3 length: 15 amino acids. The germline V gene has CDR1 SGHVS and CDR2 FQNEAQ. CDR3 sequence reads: CASSLELVGSYEQYF.

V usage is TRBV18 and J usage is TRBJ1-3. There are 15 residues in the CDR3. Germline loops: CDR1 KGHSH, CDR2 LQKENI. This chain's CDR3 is CASSIADFSGNTIYF.

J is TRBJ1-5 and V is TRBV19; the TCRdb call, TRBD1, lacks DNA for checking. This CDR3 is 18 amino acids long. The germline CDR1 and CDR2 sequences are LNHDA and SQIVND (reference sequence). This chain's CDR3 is CASSIGHRLDSLNQPQHF.